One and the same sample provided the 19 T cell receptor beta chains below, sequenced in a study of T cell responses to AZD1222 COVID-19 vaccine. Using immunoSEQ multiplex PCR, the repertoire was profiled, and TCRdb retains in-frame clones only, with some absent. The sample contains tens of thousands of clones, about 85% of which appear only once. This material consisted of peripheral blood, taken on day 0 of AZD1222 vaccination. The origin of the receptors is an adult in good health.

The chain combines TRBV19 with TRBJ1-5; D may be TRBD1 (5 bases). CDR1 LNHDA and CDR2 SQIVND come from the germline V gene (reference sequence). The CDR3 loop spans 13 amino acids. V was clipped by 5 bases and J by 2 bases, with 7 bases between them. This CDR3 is CASSGTGNQPQHF. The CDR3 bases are TGTGCCAGTAGTGGGACGGGCAATCAGCCCCAGCATTTT.

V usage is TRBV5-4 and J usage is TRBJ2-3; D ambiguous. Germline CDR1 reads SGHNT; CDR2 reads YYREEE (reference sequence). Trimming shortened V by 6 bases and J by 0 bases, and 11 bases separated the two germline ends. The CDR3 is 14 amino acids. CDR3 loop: CASTPAVSTDTQYF. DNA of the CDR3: TGTGCCAGCACCCCGGCGGTTAGCACAGATACGCAGTATTTT.

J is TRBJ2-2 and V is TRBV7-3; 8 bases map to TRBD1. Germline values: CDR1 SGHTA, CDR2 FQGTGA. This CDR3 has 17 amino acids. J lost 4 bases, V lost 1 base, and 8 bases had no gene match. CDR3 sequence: CASSLRRGQGGTGELFF. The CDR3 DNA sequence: TGTGCCAGCAGCTTAAGAAGAGGACAGGGAGGCACCGGGGAGCTGTTTTTT.

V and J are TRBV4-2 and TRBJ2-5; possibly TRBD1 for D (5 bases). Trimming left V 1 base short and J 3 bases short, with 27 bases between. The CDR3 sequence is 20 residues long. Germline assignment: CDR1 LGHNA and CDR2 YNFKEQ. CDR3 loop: CASSQGTPAAGWRFEETQYF. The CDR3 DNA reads TGTGCCAGCAGCCAAGGAACCCCGGCCGCAGGGTGGAGATTTGAAGAGACCCAGTACTTC.

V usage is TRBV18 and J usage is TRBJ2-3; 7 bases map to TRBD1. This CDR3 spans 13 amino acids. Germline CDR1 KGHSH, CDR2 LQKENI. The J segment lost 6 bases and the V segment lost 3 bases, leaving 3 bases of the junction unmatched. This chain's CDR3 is CASSPGTADTQYF. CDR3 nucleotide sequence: TGTGCCAGCTCACCGGGGACAGCGGATACGCAGTATTTT.

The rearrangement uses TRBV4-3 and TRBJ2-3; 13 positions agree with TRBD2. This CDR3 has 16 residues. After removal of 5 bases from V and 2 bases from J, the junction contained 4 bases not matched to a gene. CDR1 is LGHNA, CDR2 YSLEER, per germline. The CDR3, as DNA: TGCGCCAGCAGCTATGGGACTAGCGGGAACACAGATACGCAGTATTTT. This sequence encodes CASSYGTSGNTDTQYF.

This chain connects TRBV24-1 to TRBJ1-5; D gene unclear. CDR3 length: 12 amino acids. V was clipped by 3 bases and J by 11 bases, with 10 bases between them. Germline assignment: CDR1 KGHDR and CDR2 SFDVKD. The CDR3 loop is CATSDGPLAQHF. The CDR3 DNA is TGTGCCACCAGTGATGGTCCCTTGGCCCAGCATTTT.

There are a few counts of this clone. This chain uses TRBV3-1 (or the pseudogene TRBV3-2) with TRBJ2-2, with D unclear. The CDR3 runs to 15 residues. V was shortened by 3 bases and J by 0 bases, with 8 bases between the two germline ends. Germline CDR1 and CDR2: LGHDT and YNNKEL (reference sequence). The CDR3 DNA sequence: TGTGCCAGCAGCCATACACCACCGAACACCGGGGAGCTGTTTTTT. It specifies CASSHTPPNTGELFF.

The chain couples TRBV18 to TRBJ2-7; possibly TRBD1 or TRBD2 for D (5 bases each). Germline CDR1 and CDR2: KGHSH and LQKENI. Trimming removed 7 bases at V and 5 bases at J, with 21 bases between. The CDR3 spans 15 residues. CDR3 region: CASCSSPGTDHEQYF. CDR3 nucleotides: TGTGCCAGCTGCTCCTCCCCCGGGACGGACCACGAGCAGTACTTC.

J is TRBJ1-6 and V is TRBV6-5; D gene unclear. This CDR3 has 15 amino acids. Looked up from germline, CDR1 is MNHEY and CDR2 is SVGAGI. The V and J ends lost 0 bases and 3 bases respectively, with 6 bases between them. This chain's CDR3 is CASSYSADYNSPLHF. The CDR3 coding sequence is TGTGCCAGCAGTTACTCGGCAGACTATAATTCACCCCTCCACTTT.

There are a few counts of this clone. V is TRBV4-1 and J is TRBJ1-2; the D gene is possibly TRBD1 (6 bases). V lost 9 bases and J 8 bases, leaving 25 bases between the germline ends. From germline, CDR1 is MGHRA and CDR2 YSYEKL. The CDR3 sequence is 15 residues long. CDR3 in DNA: TGCGCCAGTCCCCGCGGTAGCCACAGGGTCCACGGCTACACCTTC. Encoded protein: CASPRGSHRVHGYTF.

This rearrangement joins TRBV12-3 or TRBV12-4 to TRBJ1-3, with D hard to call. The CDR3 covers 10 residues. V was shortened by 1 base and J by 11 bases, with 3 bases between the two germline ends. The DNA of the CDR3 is TGTGCCAGCAGTTTAGGCCCCATATATTTT. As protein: CASSLGPIYF.

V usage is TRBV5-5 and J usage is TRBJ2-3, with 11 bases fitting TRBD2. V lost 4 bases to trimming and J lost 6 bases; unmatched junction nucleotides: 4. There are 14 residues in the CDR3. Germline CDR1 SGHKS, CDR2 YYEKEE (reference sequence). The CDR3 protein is CASSTGTSGDTQYF. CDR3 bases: TGTGCCAGCAGCACCGGGACTAGCGGTGATACGCAGTATTTT.

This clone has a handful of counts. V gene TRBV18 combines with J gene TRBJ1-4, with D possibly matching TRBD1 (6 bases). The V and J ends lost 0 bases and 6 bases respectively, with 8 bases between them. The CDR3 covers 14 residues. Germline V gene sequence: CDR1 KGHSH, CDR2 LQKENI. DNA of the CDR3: TGTGCCAGCTCACCACCGGAGGGGGATGAAAAACTGTTTTTT. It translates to CASSPPEGDEKLFF.

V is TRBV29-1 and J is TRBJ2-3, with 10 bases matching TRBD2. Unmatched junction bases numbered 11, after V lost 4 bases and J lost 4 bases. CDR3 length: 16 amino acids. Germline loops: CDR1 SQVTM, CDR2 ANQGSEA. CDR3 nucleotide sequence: TGCAGCGTTGCAAGGGCTAGCGGGGGAGTTCCAGATACGCAGTATTTT. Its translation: CSVARASGGVPDTQYF.

The CDR3 region is CSVVSQGAITEAFF. DNA of the CDR3: TGCAGCGTTGTCTCGCAGGGGGCTATCACTGAAGCTTTCTTT. The J gene is TRBJ1-1, the V gene TRBV29-1; 8 bases agree with TRBD1. Germline-derived CDR1 and CDR2 are SQVTM and ANQGSEA. After removal of 4 bases from V and 4 bases from J, the junction contained 8 bases not matched to a gene. The CDR3 runs to 14 residues.

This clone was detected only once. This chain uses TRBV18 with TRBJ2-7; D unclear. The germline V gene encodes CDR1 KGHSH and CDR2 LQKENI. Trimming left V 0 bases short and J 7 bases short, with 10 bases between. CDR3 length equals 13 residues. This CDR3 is CASSPPHRGEQYF. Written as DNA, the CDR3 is TGTGCCAGCTCACCACCGCATCGTGGTGAGCAGTACTTC.

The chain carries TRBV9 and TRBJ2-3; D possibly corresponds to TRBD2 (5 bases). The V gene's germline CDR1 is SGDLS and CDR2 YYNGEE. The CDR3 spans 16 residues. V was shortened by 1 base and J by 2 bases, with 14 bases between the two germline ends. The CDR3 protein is CASSVPPGGLTDTQYF. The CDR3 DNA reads TGTGCCAGCAGCGTACCGCCCGGAGGACTCACAGATACGCAGTATTTT. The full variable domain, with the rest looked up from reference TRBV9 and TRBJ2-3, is DSGVTQTPKHLITATGQRVTLRCSPRSGDLSVYWYQQSLDQGLQFLIQYYNGEERAKGNILERFSAQQFPDLHSELNLSSLELGDSALYFCASSVPPGGLTDTQYFGPGTRLTVL.

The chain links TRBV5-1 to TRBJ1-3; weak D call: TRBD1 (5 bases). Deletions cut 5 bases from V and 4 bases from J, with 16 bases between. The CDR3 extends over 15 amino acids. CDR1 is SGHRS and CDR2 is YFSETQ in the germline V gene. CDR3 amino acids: CASRGALYPGNTIYF. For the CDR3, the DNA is TGCGCCAGCAGAGGGGCCCTCTATCCCGGAAACACCATATATTTT.